The TCR beta chain described here comes from a study of T cells expressing NK-cell markers. Background on the study: Investigators obtained TCR beta repertoires from sorted CD3+CD56+NKG2C+, CD3+CD56+NKG2C- and CD3+CD56-NKG2C+ T cells. General study results and limits: NKG2C+ dominant clonotype frequencies in 6 or 7 donors were roughly 1.0-7.0% of CD8+ T cells. In several donors, dominant clonotypes made up about 25-60.1% of CD3+CD56-NKG2C+ cells.

CDR1 is SGDLS, CDR2 YYNGEE, per germline. The CDR3 is made up of 14 amino acids. 5'RACE template switching with UMIs generated TCR beta cDNA. One entry per CDR3 protein, without DNA, is what TCRdb gives after re-calling the 5' RACE reads. In total, the table holds about 550,000 distinct CDR3 sequences. Points on this clonotype: Its antigen is undetermined.

This chain links TRBV9 with TRBJ2-2; TCRdb lists TRBD1, though no DNA is available to test this call. The sequence was collected from a young man in good health. The specimen sequenced was blood T cells: a sorted CD56 or NKG2C T cell subset, CD4+ or CD8+ T cells, or bulk PBMC T cells (not recorded which). CDR3 residues: CASQQGMNTGELFF.